This T cell receptor beta chain derives from a study of shared clonotypes between healthy human individuals. At the level of the study: A couple of women and a few men aged 18 to 49 made up the donors.

Findings and caveats of the study: Blood was the sole source, and tissue repertoires probably differ.

CD8 cells classed as naive were CD45RO-negative and positively selected for CCR7, excluding terminally differentiated effector memory CD45RA+ cells. On this clone itself: The antigen remains unidentified.

The CDR3 loop spans 12 amino acids. Germline CDR1 is SQVTM and CDR2 is ANQGSEA. V was trimmed by 3 bases and J by 4 bases, leaving 9 bases between them. The material for each subset, its genomic DNA, was split evenly across several immunoSEQ plates. Profiling relied on immunoSEQ multiplex PCR, and the TCRdb table lists in-frame clones only, not all of them. The table includes 1.5 million to 2.5 million clones, about 95% detected once. This TCR was recovered from a man younger than 35 in good health. V and J are TRBV29-1 and TRBJ1-2; D uncertain. Sequenced sample: naive CD8+ T cells sorted from blood. The CDR3 coding sequence is TGCAGCGTTGATCGGGAGATCTATGGCTACACCTTC. Protein: CSVDREIYGYTF.